These 29 T cell receptor beta chains came from one sample sequenced in a study of lymphopenia after photon versus proton radiotherapy. This table comes from immunoSEQ multiplex PCR, and its TCRdb copy is limited to in-frame clones, with some not included. Altogether 40,000 or so clones are present, 65% to 90% being singletons, with the ten largest covering around 2%. Sample: peripheral blood, taken from a patient treated with photon-based radiotherapy. Every receptor here comes from a man aged 40-49 years with gastric cancer.

This clone was seen a handful of times. The chain carries TRBV13 and TRBJ2-3; TRBD2 aligns across 11 bases. Germline assignment: CDR1 PRHDT and CDR2 FYEKMQ (reference sequence). This CDR3 spans 16 amino acids. With V trimmed by 3 bases and J by 1 base, 3 bases remained unmatched. CDR3 loop: CASSFLAGGGTDTQYF. The CDR3 DNA reads as TGTGCCAGCAGCTTCCTAGCGGGGGGAGGCACAGATACGCAGTATTTT.

CDR3 sequence (DNA): TGCGCCAGCAGCCAAGGGACAGCCAGCACAGATACGCAGTATTTT. It encodes CASSQGTASTDTQYF. The chain uses TRBV4-3 and TRBJ2-3; TRBD1 might be the D (6 bases). The CDR3 has 15 amino acids. The V gene's germline CDR1 is LGHNA and CDR2 YSLEER. V lost 1 base to trimming and J lost 0 bases, with 8 bases between them.

The rearrangement joins TRBV18 to TRBJ2-1; 7 positions match TRBD2. Germline V lookup: CDR1 KGHSH, CDR2 LQKENI. This CDR3 comprises 11 residues. With V trimmed by 2 bases and J by 12 bases, 1 base remained unmatched. The CDR3 loop reads CASSPGEGQFF. CDR3 nucleotide sequence: TGTGCCAGCTCACCAGGGGAGGGGCAGTTCTTC.

The sample holds one count of this clone. This sequence joins TRBV29-1 and TRBJ2-7; D gene ambiguous. Germline V gene lookup returns CDR1 SQVTM and CDR2 ANQGSEA. V was shortened by 3 bases and J by 2 bases, with 11 bases between the two germline ends. CDR3 length: 13 residues. The CDR3 loop reads CSVEDPATYEQYF. The CDR3 bases are TGCAGCGTTGAGGATCCAGCTACCTACGAGCAGTACTTC.

This clone was detected only once. This sequence joins TRBV7-2 and TRBJ2-2, with D uncertain. The V gene lost 1 base and the J gene lost 5 bases, with 2 bases spanning the gap. Germline loops: CDR1 SGHTA, CDR2 FQGNSA. This CDR3 contains 12 residues. The CDR3 sequence is CASSLETGELFF. CDR3 bases: TGTGCCAGCAGCTTAGAGACCGGGGAGCTGTTTTTT.

The V gene is TRBV7-6, the J gene TRBJ1-1; tentatively, D is TRBD1 (5 bases). V lost 3 bases and J lost 5, with 13 bases in between. Germline CDR1 reads SGHVS; CDR2 reads FNYEAQ. CDR3 length: 14 amino acids. CDR3 protein: CASSFSGKGTEAFF. DNA of the CDR3: TGTGCCAGCAGCTTTTCAGGGAAGGGTACTGAAGCTTTCTTT.

This rearrangement joins TRBV12-5 to TRBJ2-5; TRBD1 agrees at 12 bases. This CDR3 is built from 15 residues. Looked up from germline, CDR1 is LGHNT and CDR2 is FRNRAP. The V and J ends lost 6 bases and 4 bases, in that order; junction bases with no gene match: 6. CDR3 nucleotide sequence: TGTGCTAGTGGACCCCCGGGACAGGGGGCAGAGACCCAGTACTTC. This codes for CASGPPGQGAETQYF.

This clone showed up just a few times. A far larger clone differs by one base, so this is likely a read error. The sample contains more than one DNA sequence encoding this CDR3. The chain uses TRBV27 and TRBJ2-7; tentatively, D is TRBD2 (6 bases). CDR3 length: 15 amino acids. Germline V lookup: CDR1 MNHEY, CDR2 SMNVEV (reference sequence). The V and J ends lost 0 bases and 6 bases respectively, with 15 bases between them. The CDR3 reads CASSLSGGAGGEQYF. DNA for the CDR3: TGTGCCAGCAGTTTATCAGGCGGGGCTGGGGGCGAGCAGTACTTC.

The V gene is TRBV11-2, the J gene TRBJ1-5; D is undetermined. Between the trimmed V and J ends, which lost 3 bases and 3 bases, there was a span of 6 bases. CDR3 size: 13 residues. CDR1 and CDR2 (germline): SGHAT, FQNNGV. CDR3 residues: CASSLGANQPQHF. The CDR3 DNA reads as TGTGCCAGCAGCTTGGGAGCCAATCAGCCCCAGCATTTT.

This clone was detected once. At one end the junction does not follow the germline gene, possibly because of a read error. The chain joins TRBV13 to TRBJ1-2; D unclear. The CDR3 contains 14 residues. From germline, CDR1 is PRHDT and CDR2 FYEKMQ (reference sequence). The CDR3 region is CASTLARGVYGYTF. CDR3 DNA: TGTGCCAGCACCTTAGCACGGGGTGTTTATGGCTACACCTTC. The full variable domain, rest sourced from reference TRBV13 and TRBJ1-2, is AAGVIQSPRHLIKEKRETATLKCYPIPRHDTVYWYQQGPGQDPQFLISFYEKMQSDKGSIPDRFSAQQFSDYHSELNMSSLELGDSALYFCASTLARGVYGYTFGSGTRLTVV.

The chain couples TRBV30 to TRBJ2-4; a weak D match, TRBD1 (7 bases). The CDR3 totals 12 residues. V was clipped by 3 bases and J by 15 bases, with 18 bases between them. Germline CDR1 reads GTSNPN; CDR2 reads SVGIG (reference sequence). CDR3 DNA sequence: TGTGCCTGGAGCCCCCAGGGGGGACCAGGGTACTTC. Amino acids: CAWSPQGGPGYF.

The chain is built from TRBV7-2 and TRBJ2-6; 7 bases match TRBD2. After removal of 1 base from V and 2 bases from J, the junction contained 5 bases not matched to a gene. The CDR3 spans 17 residues. In germline, CDR1 is SGHTA, CDR2 FQGNSA. CDR3 amino acids: CASSLVWGRAGANVLTF. For the CDR3, the DNA is TGTGCCAGCAGCTTAGTGTGGGGGAGGGCTGGGGCCAACGTCCTGACTTTC.

This rearrangement joins TRBV4-3 to TRBJ2-7, with a possible D match to TRBD1 (5 bases). This CDR3 contains 15 residues. Germline CDR1 reads LGHNA; CDR2 reads YSLEER. V gave up 0 bases and J gave up 1 base, with 10 bases separating them. The CDR3 DNA reads TGCGCCAGCAGCCAAGATCGTAGGGGATCCTACGAGCAGTACTTC. It yields the protein CASSQDRRGSYEQYF.

The genes are TRBV30 and TRBJ1-1; 7 nucleotides line up with TRBD1. Germline CDR1 and CDR2: GTSNPN and SVGIG (reference sequence). The junction had 5 bases not matched to a gene; V was cut back by 1 base and J by 6 bases. The CDR3 has 13 residues. DNA of the CDR3: TGTGCCTGGAGTGGGTCAGGGGGACCTGAAGCTTTCTTT. Protein sequence: CAWSGSGGPEAFF.

The chain employs TRBV19 and TRBJ1-2; D possibly corresponds to TRBD1 (5 bases). The ends were cut back, 5 bases at V and 4 bases at J, with 14 bases in the middle. The CDR3 has 14 amino acids. CDR1 is LNHDA, CDR2 SQIVND, per germline (reference sequence). CDR3 sequence reads: CASSPSGGSYGYTF. In nucleotides, the CDR3 is TGTGCCAGTAGTCCGAGTGGGGGTTCCTATGGCTACACCTTC.

The chain carries TRBV11-2 and TRBJ1-1; no clear D gene. Trimming cost V 1 base and J 1 base, with 13 bases left between them. The CDR3 has 16 residues. Germline values: CDR1 SGHAT, CDR2 FQNNGV. The CDR3 protein is CASSLGEWRRNTEAFF. CDR3 DNA sequence: TGTGCCAGCAGCTTAGGGGAGTGGAGGCGGAACACTGAAGCTTTCTTT.

V and J are TRBV5-1 and TRBJ2-1; D gene unclear. V lost 3 bases and J lost 0, with 7 bases in between. The germline V gene encodes CDR1 SGHRS and CDR2 YFSETQ. The CDR3 runs to 14 residues. The CDR3 loop reads CASSSASSYNEQFF. In nucleotides, the CDR3 is TGCGCCAGCAGCTCCGCTAGCTCCTACAATGAGCAGTTCTTC.

This chain uses TRBV19 with TRBJ1-2; D not certain. V shed 7 bases and J shed 6 bases, with 24 bases lying between them. Germline-derived CDR1 and CDR2 are LNHDA and SQIVND (reference sequence). The CDR3 extends over 16 amino acids. As DNA, the CDR3 is TGTGCCAGTAAAAGGGCGTTTGGCACCACACTCGATGGCTACACCTTC. This codes for CASKRAFGTTLDGYTF.

This clone was seen more than once but under ten times. The rearrangement uses TRBV7-9 and TRBJ1-6; D is unclear. Germline lookup yields CDR1 SEHNR and CDR2 FQNEAQ (reference sequence). The CDR3 length is 14 residues. V lost 1 base, J lost 4 bases, and 5 bases lay in between. CDR3 region: CASSLEQYNSPLHF. In DNA, the CDR3 is TGTGCCAGCAGCTTAGAACAGTATAATTCACCCCTCCACTTT.

This sequence joins TRBV30 and TRBJ1-2, with 7 positions matching TRBD1. V lost 1 base to trimming and J lost 8 bases; unmatched junction nucleotides: 13. CDR3 length equals 15 residues. The germline V gene encodes CDR1 GTSNPN and CDR2 SVGIG (reference sequence). The CDR3 region is CAWSGGLTGNVGYTF. CDR3 nucleotides: TGTGCCTGGAGTGGGGGTCTGACAGGGAACGTCGGCTACACCTTC. The full variable domain, rest sourced from reference TRBV30 and TRBJ1-2, is SQTIHQWPATLVQPVGSPLSLECTVEGTSNPNLYWYRQAAGRGLQLLFYSVGIGQISSEVPQNLSASRPQDRQFILSSKKLLLSDSGFYLCAWSGGLTGNVGYTFGSGTRLTVV.

In nucleotides, the CDR3 is TGCAGTGCTAGAGATACCTACGAGCAGTACTTC. Translating gives CSARDTYEQYF. The chain uses TRBV20-1 and TRBJ2-7; D unresolved. The CDR3 has 11 residues. CDR1 is DFQATT, CDR2 SNEGSKA, per germline (reference sequence). The V end was cut by 0 bases, the J end by 2 bases, with 2 bases between.

V is TRBV5-6 and J is TRBJ2-1; D gene ambiguous. V lost 0 bases to trimming and J lost 0 bases, with 13 bases between them. There are 17 residues in the CDR3. Germline V CDR1 and CDR2: SGHDT, YYEEEE. The DNA of the CDR3 is TGTGCCAGCAGCTTGGTCCCTATCAAGAGCTCCTACAATGAGCAGTTCTTC. Its protein is CASSLVPIKSSYNEQFF.

By sample fraction, this clone is medium-sized (0.01 to 0.1%). The chain links TRBV4-1 to TRBJ1-5, with D perhaps TRBD1 (5 bases). CDR1 and CDR2 from the germline V gene are MGHRA and YSYEKL. The CDR3 has 18 residues. Trimming left V 1 base short and J 4 bases short, with 20 bases between. The chain's CDR3 is CASSQVGRRGGGNQPQHF. The DNA for the CDR3 is TGCGCCAGCAGCCAAGTGGGCCGTCGCGGGGGTGGGAATCAGCCCCAGCATTTT.

The V gene is TRBV6-1, the J gene TRBJ2-7, with D perhaps matching TRBD1 or TRBD2 (5 bases each). Germline V gene sequence: CDR1 MNHNS, CDR2 SASEGT. The V and J ends lost 6 bases and 5 bases respectively, with 17 bases between them. The CDR3 is 14 amino acids. The CDR3: CASSRDRAGDEQYF. The CDR3, as DNA: TGTGCCAGCAGCCGGGACCGGGCTGGCGACGAGCAGTACTTC.

The chain is built from TRBV2 and TRBJ2-1; TRBD1 is a possible D gene (5 bases). Germline-derived CDR1 and CDR2 are SNHLY and FYNNEI. This CDR3 comprises 11 residues. V dropped 10 bases and J dropped 4 bases, with 8 bases sitting between them. The CDR3 here is CAKNRYNEQFF. The CDR3 coding sequence is TGTGCCAAGAACAGGTACAATGAGCAGTTCTTC.

The chain combines TRBV7-2 with TRBJ1-1, with D unresolved. The CDR3 is made up of 13 amino acids. Trimming removed 1 base at V and 2 bases at J, with 5 bases between. Germline loops: CDR1 SGHTA, CDR2 FQGNSA. The CDR3 nucleotides read TGTGCCAGCAGCTTAGGGCGCAACACTGAAGCTTTCTTT. Translated: CASSLGRNTEAFF.

This clone is a singleton in its sample. The chain uses TRBV7-2 and TRBJ1-2; D unclear. The germline V gene has CDR1 SGHTA and CDR2 FQGNSA. The V end was cut by 4 bases, the J end by 4 bases, with 10 bases between. The CDR3 loop spans 13 amino acids. CDR3 sequence: CASSSRGAYGYTF. The CDR3 DNA follows: TGTGCCAGCAGCTCGCGGGGAGCCTATGGCTACACCTTC.

The chain combines TRBV11-2 with TRBJ1-1, with D unclear. The V gene's germline CDR1 is SGHAT and CDR2 FQNNGV. The germline V and J ends were trimmed by 2 bases and 8 bases, with 9 bases remaining between them. The CDR3 has 12 amino acids. The CDR3 protein is CASSLKLGEAFF. The CDR3 nucleotides are TGTGCCAGCAGCTTAAAGCTCGGCGAAGCTTTCTTT. Together with reference TRBV11-2 and TRBJ1-1, the CDR3 gives the full variable domain: EAGVAQSPRYKIIEKRQSVAFWCNPISGHATLYWYQQILGQGPKLLIQFQNNGVVDDSQLPKDRFSAERLKGVDSTLKIQPAKLEDSAVYLCASSLKLGEAFFGQGTRLTVV.

Turning to this clone: A read error may produce the germline difference seen at one junction end. The chain employs TRBV15 and TRBJ2-2; TRBD1 is a possible D gene (5 bases). CDR1 and CDR2 from the germline V gene are LNHNV and YYDKDF (reference sequence). The CDR3 sequence is 19 residues long. As DNA, the CDR3 is TGTGCCACCAGCGGAGAGAGGCCGGTACAGGCCGCGAACACCGGGGAGCTGTTTTTT. Its protein is CATSGERPVQAANTGELFF.